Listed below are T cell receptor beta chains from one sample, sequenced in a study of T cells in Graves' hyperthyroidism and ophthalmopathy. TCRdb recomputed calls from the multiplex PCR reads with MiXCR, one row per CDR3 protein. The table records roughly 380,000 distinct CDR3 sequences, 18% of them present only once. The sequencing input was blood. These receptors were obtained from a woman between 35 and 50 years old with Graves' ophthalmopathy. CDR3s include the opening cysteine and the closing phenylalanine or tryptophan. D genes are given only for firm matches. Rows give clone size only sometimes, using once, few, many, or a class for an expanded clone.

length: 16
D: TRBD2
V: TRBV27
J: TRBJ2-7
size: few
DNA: TGTGCCAGCAGCTGGGGAGGGTACGCCCGGGCGGATGAGCAGTCCTTC
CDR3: CASSWGGYARADEQSF

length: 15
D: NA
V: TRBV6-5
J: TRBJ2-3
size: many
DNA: TGTGCCAGCAGTTACATCGACCTTACCACAGATACGCAGTATTTT
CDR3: CASSYIDLTTDTQYF

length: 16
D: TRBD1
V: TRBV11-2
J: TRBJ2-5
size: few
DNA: TGTGCCAGCAGCTCAGAACCCCGGGACAGGAGGAAGACCCAGTACTTC
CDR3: CASSSEPRDRRKTQYF

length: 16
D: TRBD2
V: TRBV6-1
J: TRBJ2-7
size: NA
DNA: TGTGCCAGCAGCGGATGGACTAGCGGAGGCTCCTACGAGCAGTACTTC
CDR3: CASSGWTSGGSYEQYF

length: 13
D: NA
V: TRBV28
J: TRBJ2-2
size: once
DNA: TGTGCCAGCAGTTTTCCTTCATCCGGGGAGCTGTTTTTT
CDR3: CASSFPSSGELFF

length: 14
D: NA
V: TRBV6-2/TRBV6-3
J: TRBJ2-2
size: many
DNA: TGTGCCAGCCGAATAATTGTAAACACCGGGGAGCTGTTTTTT
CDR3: CASRIIVNTGELFF

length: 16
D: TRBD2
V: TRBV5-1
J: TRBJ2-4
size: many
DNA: TGCGCCAGCAGCCTGGACGGACTAGCGGGAGTGAACATTCAGTACTTC
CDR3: CASSLDGLAGVNIQYF

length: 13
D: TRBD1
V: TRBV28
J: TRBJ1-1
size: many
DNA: TGTGCCAGCACCTTGACAGGGAGGGCTGAAGCTTTCTTT
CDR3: CASTLTGRAEAFF

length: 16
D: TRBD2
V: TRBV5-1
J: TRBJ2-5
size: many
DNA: TGCGCCAGCAGCTCGAGCGGGAGCGTGGGTCAAGGGACCCAGTACTTC
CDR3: CASSSSGSVGQGTQYF

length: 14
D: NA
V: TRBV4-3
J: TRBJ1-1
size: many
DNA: TGCGCCAGCAGCCACGAGACAGTGGGGGACGAAGCTTTCTTT
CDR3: CASSHETVGDEAFF

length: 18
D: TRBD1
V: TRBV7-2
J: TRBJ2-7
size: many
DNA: TGTGCCAGCAGCTCCGGAAACCCGACAGGGTGGGTCGTCTACGAGCAGTACTTC
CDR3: CASSSGNPTGWVVYEQYF

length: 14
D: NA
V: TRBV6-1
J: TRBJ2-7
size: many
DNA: TGTGCCAGCAGGTTGAAACAGGGCCCCTACGAGCAGTACTTC
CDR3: CASRLKQGPYEQYF

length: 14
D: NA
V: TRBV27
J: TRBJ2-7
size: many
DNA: TGTGCCAGCAGTTTGACCGGGAACAAATACGAGCAGTACTTC
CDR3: CASSLTGNKYEQYF

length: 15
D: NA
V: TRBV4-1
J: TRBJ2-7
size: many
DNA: TGCGCCAGCAGCCAAGAGTCCTTCAGCTCCTACGAGCAGTACTTC
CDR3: CASSQESFSSYEQYF

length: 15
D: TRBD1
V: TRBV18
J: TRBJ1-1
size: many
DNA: TGTGCCAGCTCACACCCAAGACAGGGGGACACTGAAGCTTTCTTT
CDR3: CASSHPRQGDTEAFF

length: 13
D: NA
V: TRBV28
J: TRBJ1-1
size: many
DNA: TGTGCCAGCAGTTTATTCGGCCGGGAGGGAGCTTTCTTT
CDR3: CASSLFGREGAFF

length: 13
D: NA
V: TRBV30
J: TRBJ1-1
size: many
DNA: TGTGCCTGGAGGCCGGGTTGGAGCACTGAAGCTTTCTTT
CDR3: CAWRPGWSTEAFF

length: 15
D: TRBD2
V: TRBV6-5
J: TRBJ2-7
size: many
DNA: TGTGCCAGCAGTTTGGAGACTAGCGGGAGGTACGAGCAGTACTTC
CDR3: CASSLETSGRYEQYF

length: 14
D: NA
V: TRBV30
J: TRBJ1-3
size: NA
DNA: TGTGCCTGGAGTGTACTGGGGTCCGGAAACACCATATATTTT
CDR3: CAWSVLGSGNTIYF

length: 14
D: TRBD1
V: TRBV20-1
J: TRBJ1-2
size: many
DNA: TGCAGTGCTAGATTTTTGGGACAGAGCTATGGCTACACCTTC
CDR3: CSARFLGQSYGYTF

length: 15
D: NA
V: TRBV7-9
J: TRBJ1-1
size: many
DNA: TGTGCCAGCAGCAAGGACAGCCTAGATAACACTGAAGCTTTCTTT
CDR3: CASSKDSLDNTEAFF

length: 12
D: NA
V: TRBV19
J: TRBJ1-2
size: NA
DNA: TGTGCCAGTACCAAGGGTAGCTATGGCTACATCTTC
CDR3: CASTKGSYGYIF

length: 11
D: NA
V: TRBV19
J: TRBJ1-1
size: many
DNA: TGTGCCAGTAGTGTCGGGGATATGGCTTTCTTT
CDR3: CASSVGDMAFF

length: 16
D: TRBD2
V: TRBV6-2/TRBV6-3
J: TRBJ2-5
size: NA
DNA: TGTGCCACCAGTGATTTGAGGAGCGGGAGGGGTAAGACCCAGTACTTC
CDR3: CATSDLRSGRGKTQYF

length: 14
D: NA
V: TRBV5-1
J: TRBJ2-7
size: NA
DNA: TGCGCCAGCAGCTTGGAGGGGCTTGGCTACGAGCAGTACTTC
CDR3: CASSLEGLGYEQYF

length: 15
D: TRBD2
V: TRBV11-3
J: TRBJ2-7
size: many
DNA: TGTGCCAGCAGCTTAGGCGCCGGGAGGCCCTACGAGCAGTACTTC
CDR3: CASSLGAGRPYEQYF

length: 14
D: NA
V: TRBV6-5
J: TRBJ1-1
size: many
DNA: TGTGCCAGCAGCCAGCTGGACAAGAACACTGAAGCTTTCTTT
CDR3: CASSQLDKNTEAFF

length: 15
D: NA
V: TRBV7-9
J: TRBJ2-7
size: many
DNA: TGTGCCAGCAGCCAGGGCGGCTCCTCCATGGACGAGCAGTACTTC
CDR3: CASSQGGSSMDEQYF

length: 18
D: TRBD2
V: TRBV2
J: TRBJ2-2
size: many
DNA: TGTGCCAGCAGTGATATAGCGGGAGCCCCACTCGACACCGGGGAGCTGTTTTTT
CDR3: CASSDIAGAPLDTGELFF

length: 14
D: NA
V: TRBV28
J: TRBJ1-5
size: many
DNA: TGTGCCAGCTTCCTGGCACGGGGAGGGCAGCCCCAGCATTTT
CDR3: CASFLARGGQPQHF

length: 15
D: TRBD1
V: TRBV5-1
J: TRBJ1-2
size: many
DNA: TGCGCCAGCAACACCGGGGGACAGGGGAGCTATGGCTACACCTTC
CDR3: CASNTGGQGSYGYTF

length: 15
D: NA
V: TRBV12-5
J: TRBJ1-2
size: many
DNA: TGTGCTAGTGGTCGCGCCGGGACGGAGCTAATTGGCTACACCTTC
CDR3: CASGRAGTELIGYTF

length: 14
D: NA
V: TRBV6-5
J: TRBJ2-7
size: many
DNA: TGTGCCAGCAGTTATTCAAGGGGCATGAACGAGCAGTACTTC
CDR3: CASSYSRGMNEQYF

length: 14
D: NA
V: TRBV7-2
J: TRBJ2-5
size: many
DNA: TGTGCCAGCAGCTTATGGAGCCTCCAAGAGACCCAGTACTTC
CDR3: CASSLWSLQETQYF

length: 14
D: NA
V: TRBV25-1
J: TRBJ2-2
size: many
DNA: TGTGCCAGCCACGAGGAAGGGTATAACGGGGAGCTGTTTTTT
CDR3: CASHEEGYNGELFF

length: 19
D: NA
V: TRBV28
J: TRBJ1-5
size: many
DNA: TGTGCCAGCAGCCCGGAACCAGGGAGCGGCTACTATAGCAATCAGCCCCAGCATTTT
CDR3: CASSPEPGSGYYSNQPQHF